A single TCR beta chain is shown here with its context. No antigen is known for it. This may come from a read error, since a much larger clone is one base off. The sample carries other DNA sequences with the same CDR3. This sample was included in a study of Ad26.COV2.S vaccination and SARS-CoV-2 variants. Study context: The study gave Ad26.COV2.S intramuscularly, once or twice 56 days apart.

General study results and limits: It was found that vaccine and placebo recipients had similar non-spike TCR breadth. Breadth, reportedly substantial, characterized the spike-specific CD8+ and CD4+ T cell responses after vaccination.

The V and J ends lost 3 bases and 4 bases, in that order; junction bases with no gene match: 0. In germline, CDR1 is SEHNR, CDR2 FQNEAQ (reference sequence). This CDR3 comprises 13 residues. The treatment: around 19 received Ad26.COV2.S at low or high dose, single or two shots; about five received placebo; per-sample allocation not given. The samples date from day 63 after the first vaccine or placebo injection. Wuhan-strain SARS-CoV-2 spike was expressed by the Ad26 vector that made up the vaccine. Only in-frame clones appear in the TCRdb table, and some are missing; sequencing was by immunoSEQ multiplex PCR. The sample lists roughly 320,000 clones, approximately 86% occurring once.

The source material was peripheral blood, sampled in a trial of Ad26.COV2.S vaccine versus placebo. This receptor was obtained from a person aged 18-65 years who received the Ad26.COV2.S COVID-19 vaccine or a placebo. The chain is built from TRBV7-9 and TRBJ1-1; 9 bases align to TRBD1. The CDR3 DNA reads TGTGCCAGCAGCTTGACAGGGGGCACTGAAGCTTTCTTT. Residues: CASSLTGGTEAFF.